The next 30 T cell receptor beta chains were all read from a single sample in a study of CD8 T cells in Susac syndrome. The RNA input was roughly 0.5 to 1 ug, and it was reverse transcribed with random hexamers. TCRdb redid the calling of the immunoSEQ multiplex PCR reads with MiXCR, one entry per CDR3 protein. Among 150,000 to 200,000 distinct CDR3 sequences, just over 90% were seen once, and the ten largest hold 0.13%. The sequencing sample was made of CD4+ T cells from PBMCs. The source of these receptors is a human donor in good health.

The J gene is TRBJ1-2, the V gene TRBV11-2; D might be TRBD1 (6 bases). V was cut by 2 bases and J by 4 bases, with 17 bases left in between. This CDR3 has 16 residues. Germline loops: CDR1 SGHAT, CDR2 FQNNGV. CDR3 region: CASSLTPQTGIYGYTF. The CDR3 DNA sequence: TGTGCCAGCAGCTTAACACCTCAAACAGGGATCTATGGCTACACCTTC. The full variable domain, in which reference TRBV11-2 and TRBJ1-2 provide the parts outside the CDR3, is EAGVAQSPRYKIIEKRQSVAFWCNPISGHATLYWYQQILGQGPKLLIQFQNNGVVDDSQLPKDRFSAERLKGVDSTLKIQPAKLEDSAVYLCASSLTPQTGIYGYTFGSGTRLTVV.

The chain combines TRBV6-5 with TRBJ2-7, with D possibly being TRBD1 or TRBD2 (5 bases each). The V end lost 5 bases, the J end lost 3 bases, and 17 bases lay between the germline ends. This CDR3 has 15 residues. CDR1 and CDR2 from the germline V gene are MNHEY and SVGAGI. CDR3 loop: CASSRPGQGLYEQYF. The CDR3 DNA reads as TGTGCCAGCAGTCGGCCGGGGCAGGGCCTCTACGAGCAGTACTTC.

This clonotype was counted once. The CDR3 sequence is CAITGGGTEAFF. Here the CDR3 DNA reads TGTGCCATTACAGGGGGAGGGACTGAAGCTTTCTTT. The J gene is TRBJ1-1, the V gene TRBV6-1, with TRBD1 identical over 8 bases. The CDR3 covers 12 residues. V lost 10 bases to trimming and J lost 5 bases; unmatched junction nucleotides: 6. Germline CDR1 MNHNS, CDR2 SASEGT.

The chain uses TRBV5-1 and TRBJ2-2, with D possibly being TRBD2 (7 bases). The CDR3 has 15 residues. Germline CDR1 SGHRS, CDR2 YFSETQ. Trimming pared 3 bases from V and 7 bases from J, leaving 16 bases between. The CDR3 coding sequence is TGCGCCAGCAGCTCGGGGGGCCTCGGGAGCGGGGAGCTGTTTTTT. It is translated as CASSSGGLGSGELFF.

J is TRBJ2-7 and V is TRBV7-9, with TRBD2 matching 8 bases. The CDR3 covers 14 residues. V dropped 3 bases and J dropped 2; count of bases not matched to a gene: 3. Germline CDR1 and CDR2: SEHNR and FQNEAQ (reference sequence). This CDR3 reads CASSLSAGAYEQYF. In nucleotides, the CDR3 is TGTGCCAGCAGCTTGTCAGCGGGAGCCTACGAGCAGTACTTC.

This chain connects TRBV6-5 to TRBJ1-6; TRBD1 is a possible D gene (6 bases). The V gene lost 0 bases and the J gene lost 3 bases, with 15 bases spanning the gap. The CDR3 spans 18 residues. CDR1 is MNHEY, CDR2 SVGAGI, per germline. DNA of the CDR3: TGTGCCAGCAGTTACTCCCCAGGGGAGGGTGTCTATAATTCACCCCTCCACTTT. Encoded protein: CASSYSPGEGVYNSPLHF.

The rearrangement links TRBV5-1 to TRBJ2-1; 9 bases line up with TRBD1. CDR1 SGHRS and CDR2 YFSETQ come from the germline V gene. Trimming took 4 bases from V and 5 from J; bases not matched to a gene: 13. The CDR3 consists of 17 residues. CDR3 region: CASSTDGGTGSHNEQFF. DNA of the CDR3: TGCGCCAGCAGCACGGACGGGGGGACAGGGTCCCACAATGAGCAGTTCTTC.

The V and J genes are TRBV7-6 and TRBJ1-1; unclear D gene. Germline V gene lookup returns CDR1 SGHVS and CDR2 FNYEAQ. This CDR3 spans 13 amino acids. Trimming removed 6 bases at V and 1 base at J, with 9 bases between. CDR3 loop: CASREQPNTEAFF. CDR3 bases: TGTGCCAGCAGGGAACAGCCGAACACTGAAGCTTTCTTT.

The V call is TRBV12-5, the J call TRBJ1-5; TRBD1 aligns across 7 bases. There are 13 residues in the CDR3. Germline-derived CDR1 and CDR2 are LGHNT and FRNRAP. The V gene end was trimmed by 6 bases and the J gene end by 1 base; junction bases not matched to a gene: 0. CDR3 DNA: TGTGCTAGTGGCAGGGGGAGCAATCAGCCCCAGCATTTT. Translating gives CASGRGSNQPQHF.

This sequence joins TRBV7-9 and TRBJ1-5; D possibly corresponds to TRBD1 (5 bases). The V and J ends lost 6 bases and 6 bases respectively, with 18 bases between them. The CDR3 totals 15 residues. CDR1 SEHNR and CDR2 FQNEAQ come from the germline V gene (reference sequence). CDR3 loop: CASSRGTGDGQPQHF. CDR3 nucleotide sequence: TGTGCCAGCAGTCGGGGGACGGGAGACGGTCAGCCCCAGCATTTT. Filled out from reference TRBV7-9 and TRBJ1-5, the complete variable domain reads DTGVSQNPRHKITKRGQNVTFRCDPISEHNRLYWYRQTLGQGPEFLTYFQNEAQLEKSRLLSDRFSAERPKGSFSTLEIQRTEQGDSAMYLCASSRGTGDGQPQHFGDGTRLSIL.

The table lists this clonotype with a count of one. The rearrangement links TRBV2 to TRBJ2-3, with TRBD2 as a possible D gene (7 bases). The V and J ends lost 3 bases and 0 bases respectively, with 10 bases between them. This CDR3 has 15 residues. Germline values: CDR1 SNHLY, CDR2 FYNNEI. Here the CDR3 DNA reads TGTGCCAGCAGTGATTGGGGGGGCAGCACAGATACGCAGTATTTT. It is translated as CASSDWGGSTDTQYF.

This clonotype was found once. J is TRBJ1-1 and V is TRBV3-1; D unclear. V was clipped by 3 bases and J by 3 bases, with 11 bases between them. Germline lookup yields CDR1 LGHDT and CDR2 YNNKEL (reference sequence). The CDR3 contains 14 residues. CDR3 nucleotides: TGTGCCAGCAGCCATAGCGACCGAGACACTGAAGCTTTCTTT. Its translation: CASSHSDRDTEAFF.

V usage is TRBV6-6 and J usage is TRBJ2-7; TRBD2 might be the D (6 bases). This CDR3 contains 14 residues. V was shortened by 2 bases and J by 5 bases, with 13 bases between the two germline ends. Germline V gene data show CDR1 as MNHNY and CDR2 as SVGAGI (reference sequence). CDR3 bases: TGTGCCAGCAGTTACGGAGGGGACCCTGACGAGCAGTACTTC. Translated: CASSYGGDPDEQYF.

This clonotype was recorded only once. V is TRBV5-4 and J is TRBJ1-1, with D unclear. V was trimmed by 8 bases and J by 4 bases, leaving 15 bases between them. CDR1 and CDR2 from the germline V gene are SGHNT and YYREEE (reference sequence). The CDR3 spans 13 residues. The CDR3 region is CASQSGVSTEAFF. In nucleotides, the CDR3 is TGTGCCAGTCAAAGCGGGGTTTCCACTGAAGCTTTCTTT. Complete variable domain (other parts from reference TRBV5-4 and TRBJ1-1): ETGVTQSPTHLIKTRGQQVTLRCSSQSGHNTVSWYQQALGQGPQFIFQYYREEENGRGNFPPRFSGLQFPNYSSELNVNALELDDSALYLCASQSGVSTEAFFGQGTRLTVV.

This chain joins TRBV5-1 and TRBJ1-1; D is possibly TRBD1 (5 bases). V was cut by 2 bases and J by 1 base, with 9 bases left in between. The CDR3 length is 14 residues. CDR1 SGHRS and CDR2 YFSETQ come from the germline V gene. CDR3 amino acids: CASSFGRANTEAFF. The CDR3 region has the DNA TGCGCCAGCAGCTTTGGCAGGGCGAACACTGAAGCTTTCTTT.

In this sample, this clonotype turned up a few times. The J gene is TRBJ1-5, the V gene TRBV2; D is ambiguous. Looked up from germline, CDR1 is SNHLY and CDR2 is FYNNEI. There are 14 residues in the CDR3. Trimming removed 3 bases from V and 1 base from J, with 7 bases in between. The CDR3 sequence: CASSDGQSNQPQHF. The CDR3 coding sequence is TGTGCCAGCAGTGATGGGCAAAGCAATCAGCCCCAGCATTTT. Drawing the rest from reference TRBV2 and TRBJ1-5, the complete variable domain is EPEVTQTPSHQVTQMGQEVILRCVPISNHLYFYWYRQILGQKVEFLVSFYNNEISEKSEIFDDQFSVERPDGSNFTLKIRSTKLEDSAMYFCASSDGQSNQPQHFGDGTRLSIL.

The rearrangement links TRBV6-6 to TRBJ2-3, with 10 bases that match TRBD1. Germline V CDR1 and CDR2: MNHNY, SVGAGI (reference sequence). CDR3 size: 16 residues. V dropped 6 bases and J dropped 0; count of bases not matched to a gene: 6. The CDR3 here is CASSTDRGGSTDTQYF. In DNA, the CDR3 is TGTGCCAGCAGCACGGACAGGGGGGGAAGCACAGATACGCAGTATTTT.

The chain joins TRBV20-1 to TRBJ1-1; 8 bases map to TRBD1. V shed 5 bases, J shed 5 bases, and the junction held 7 bases outside the gene matches. This CDR3 region has 13 residues. Germline values: CDR1 DFQATT, CDR2 SNEGSKA (reference sequence). The CDR3 DNA reads TGCAGTGCTTCATCAGGGGGCCGGACTGAAGCTTTCTTT. Its translation: CSASSGGRTEAFF.

The chain uses TRBV7-8 and TRBJ1-1; no reliable D call. V was trimmed by 5 bases and J by 8 bases, leaving 24 bases between them. Germline V lookup: CDR1 SGHVS, CDR2 FQNEAQ. This CDR3 region has 16 residues. The CDR3 loop reads CASSPIFTDGPTEAFF. CDR3 nucleotide sequence: TGTGCCAGCAGCCCGATATTTACAGACGGGCCTACGGAAGCTTTCTTT.

V gene TRBV20-1 combines with J gene TRBJ1-2; D is possibly TRBD1 (6 bases). The CDR3 contains 12 residues. Germline-derived CDR1 and CDR2 are DFQATT and SNEGSKA (reference sequence). The V and J ends lost 0 bases and 4 bases respectively, with 6 bases between them. The CDR3 DNA is TGCAGTGCTAGAGACAGGGGCTATGGCTACACCTTC. Protein: CSARDRGYGYTF.

This chain connects TRBV20-1 to TRBJ1-2, with D maybe TRBD1 (5 bases). Trimming took off 3 bases at V and 6 bases at J, with 14 bases between the two ends. CDR1 is DFQATT and CDR2 is SNEGSKA in the germline V gene (reference sequence). There are 13 residues in the CDR3. The CDR3 region is CSASLAGLDGYTF. Written as DNA, the CDR3 is TGCAGTGCTAGTTTAGCGGGGCTTGATGGCTACACCTTC.

The chain joins TRBV7-6 to TRBJ1-6; no firm D call. Germline V gene data show CDR1 as SGHVS and CDR2 as FNYEAQ. This CDR3 contains 17 residues. V lost 4 bases, J lost 4 bases, and 17 bases lay in between. The CDR3 region is CASSSQVGNLYNSPLHF. CDR3 DNA: TGTGCCAGCAGCTCACAAGTAGGGAATTTGTATAATTCACCCCTCCACTTT.

This chain uses TRBV20-1 with TRBJ2-3; TRBD2 might be the D (6 bases). CDR3 size: 13 residues. V was cut by 5 bases and J by 2 bases, with 11 bases left in between. Germline V gives CDR1 DFQATT, CDR2 SNEGSKA (reference sequence). The CDR3 DNA reads TGCAGTGCTTTAGCGGCTCACACAGATACGCAGTATTTT. As protein: CSALAAHTDTQYF.

The rearrangement joins TRBV20-1 to TRBJ2-5, with 9 bases that match TRBD2. The CDR3 covers 14 residues. The V and J ends lost 6 bases and 2 bases, in that order; junction bases with no gene match: 7. CDR1 and CDR2 from the germline V gene are DFQATT and SNEGSKA (reference sequence). This chain's CDR3 is CSAPPAGGQETQYF. CDR3 DNA: TGCAGTGCCCCCCCGGCGGGGGGGCAAGAGACCCAGTACTTC.

This clonotype appeared a single time. The gene calls are TRBV5-1 and TRBJ2-7; TRBD1 aligns across 9 bases. Germline V gene sequence: CDR1 SGHRS, CDR2 YFSETQ. The CDR3 has 14 residues. V was pared by 0 bases and J by 5 bases, with 3 bases of the junction left unmatched. The CDR3 nucleotides read TGCGCCAGCAGCTTGGGGGACAGGGTGGACGAGCAGTACTTC. Translation gives CASSLGDRVDEQYF.

The genes are TRBV30 and TRBJ2-5; D gene ambiguous. The V and J ends lost 3 bases and 4 bases respectively, with 12 bases between them. The CDR3 has 13 amino acids. Germline V CDR1 and CDR2: GTSNPN, SVGIG (reference sequence). CDR3 bases: TGTGCCTGGAGGTCCTTTACGGGAGAGACCCAGTACTTC. Amino acids: CAWRSFTGETQYF.

The chain uses TRBV30 and TRBJ1-1; D unclear. CDR1 and CDR2 from the germline V gene are GTSNPN and SVGIG (reference sequence). This CDR3 has 15 residues. Trimming removed 2 bases from V and 4 bases from J, with 17 bases in between. The CDR3 spells CAWSYLGIGSTEAFF. The CDR3 DNA is TGTGCCTGGAGTTACCTCGGGATTGGGAGCACTGAAGCTTTCTTT.

The V call is TRBV29-1, the J call TRBJ1-1; D perhaps matches TRBD1 (5 bases). The V and J ends lost 6 bases and 0 bases respectively, with 20 bases between them. Germline-derived CDR1 and CDR2 are SQVTM and ANQGSEA. The CDR3 contains 16 residues. CDR3 DNA: TGCAGCGTGAGGGGTAGCGGGGCATTCATGAACACTGAAGCTTTCTTT. Translating gives CSVRGSGAFMNTEAFF.

In the case of this clonotype: The DNA is left out, because the CDR3 cannot be placed on it with certainty; the CDR3 is given as TCRdb lists it. The chain has TRBV27 and TRBJ2-5; the DNA was not compared with TRBD1, the D call given in the table. Per germline, CDR1 MNHEY and CDR2 SMNVEV (reference sequence). The CDR3 is 15 amino acids long, termini counted. The CDR3 protein is CASSTSVTGGWTQYF.

The chain joins TRBV11-2 to TRBJ2-7; perhaps TRBD1 as D (6 bases). The CDR3 runs 14 residues. Trimming took off 6 bases at V and 3 bases at J, with 15 bases between the two ends. In germline, CDR1 is SGHAT, CDR2 FQNNGV. CDR3 DNA sequence: TGTGCCAGCAGTTCGACCAGGGGAGTCTACGAGCAGTACTTC. The encoded protein is CASSSTRGVYEQYF.